This T cell receptor (beta chain) was obtained from a study of vaccination effects on CD4 cells after COVID-19. The CDR3 covers 13 residues. V was shortened by 2 bases and J by 5 bases, with 9 bases between the two germline ends. Per the germline V gene, CDR1 is LGHDT and CDR2 is YNNKEL (reference sequence). Antigen-specific CD4+ T cells were expanded with viral peptide pools in the ViraFEST assay before sequencing. The authors isolated CD4+ T cells after around 11 days of culture. BNT162b2 vaccine or mRNA-1273 vaccine was given to participants in two doses. Clones were sequenced by immunoSEQ multiplex PCR, and TCRdb holds only the in-frame ones, with some missing. The data hold 20,000 or so clones, with 70% to 80% observed a single time. In regard to this clone: What it binds is not known.

The starting material was CD4+ T cells from PBMCs cultured with HCoV-229E spike peptides, obtained after COVID-19 vaccination. This TCR came from a human donor who received a COVID-19 vaccine. The V gene is TRBV3-1 (or the pseudogene TRBV3-2), the J gene TRBJ1-2; perhaps TRBD1 as D (5 bases). CDR3 coding DNA: TGTGCCAGCAGCCAACCCCAGGGTTATGGCTACACCTTC. This encodes CASSQPQGYGYTF.